This T cell receptor beta chain derives from a study of blood T cells in healthy people across ages. Study observations and caveats: Strongly correlated with naive T cell percentage was TCR beta diversity. Conclusively comparing naive with antigen-experienced cells was impossible with unsorted PBMCs.

The use of a sample-barcoded 5' primer and a J-beta primer mix characterized a second PCR of roughly 6 to 11 cycles. The authors tagged each cDNA molecule using a template-switch adaptor with 12 random nucleotides. Via MiXCR, TCRdb re-called the 5' RACE reads, giving one row per CDR3 protein. Of approximately 1.5 million distinct CDR3 sequences listed, 30% to 40% are singletons. Isolating PBMCs gave at least 6 million of these cells per sample. Of note for this clonotype: The antigen is unknown.

V was clipped by 5 bases and J by 6 bases; unmatched bases: 9. This CDR3 has 16 residues. CDR1 is SEHNR, CDR2 FQNEAQ, per germline (reference sequence). Sequenced input: blood. The TCR originated in a woman under 40 in good health. V usage is TRBV7-9 and J usage is TRBJ2-5; the match to TRBD2 covers 13 bases. CDR3 loop: CASSPSILAGGKTQYF. The CDR3 DNA reads TGTGCCAGCAGCCCTAGTATACTAGCGGGGGGGAAGACCCAGTACTTC.